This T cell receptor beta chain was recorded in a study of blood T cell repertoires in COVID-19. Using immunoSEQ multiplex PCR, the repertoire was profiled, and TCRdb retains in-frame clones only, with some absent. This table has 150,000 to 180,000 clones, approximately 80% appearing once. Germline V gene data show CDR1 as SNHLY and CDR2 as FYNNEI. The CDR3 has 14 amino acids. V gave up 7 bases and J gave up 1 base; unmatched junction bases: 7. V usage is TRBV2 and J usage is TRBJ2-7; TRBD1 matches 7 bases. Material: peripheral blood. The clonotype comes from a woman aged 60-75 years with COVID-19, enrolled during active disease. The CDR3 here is CASKESGQSYEQYF. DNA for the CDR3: TGTGCCAGCAAGGAGTCGGGACAGTCCTACGAGCAGTACTTC.